This TCR beta chain was documented in a study of shared T cell receptors in the human thymus. Profiled with immunoSEQ multiplex PCR; TCRdb holds only in-frame clones, not every one. This table has more than 550,000 clones, roughly 85% appearing once. V gave up 2 bases and J gave up 4 bases; unmatched junction bases: 8. The CDR3 covers 16 residues. CDR1 SGHDT and CDR2 YYEEEE come from the germline V gene. These records were also assigned to another study, of human thymus T cells. As that study records: Donors were healthy Finnish infants having corrective surgery for congenital heart defects. Thymus specimens were resections from corrective heart surgery. Biased V and J segment usage appeared in thymus and peripheral blood. Thymic repertoires of unrelated individuals were reported in related research to overlap highly.

Sample: thymocytes. This clonotype was obtained from a girl under three years old with a congenital heart defect. The chain joins TRBV5-6 to TRBJ2-5, with TRBD2 matching over 10 bases. This chain's CDR3 is CASSLVRAGGRETQYF. CDR3 DNA: TGTGCCAGCAGCTTAGTTAGAGCGGGGGGGAGAGAGACCCAGTACTTC.